Listed below are T cell receptor beta chains from one sample, sequenced in a study of cytomegalovirus exposure and HLA in healthy donors. Sequencing used immunoSEQ multiplex PCR; TCRdb keeps in-frame clones, though not all of them. The table includes around 250,000 clones, 90% detected once. The sample taken for sequencing was PBMCs. Receptors were obtained from a woman aged 30 to 39 in good health and CMV-seronegative. CDR3s include the opening cysteine and the closing phenylalanine or tryptophan. The order of the fields is V gene, clone size, J gene, D gene, CDR3 DNA, CDR3 protein. The D gene is left open where the match is weak. Where a row states a size, it is once, few, many or the class of an expanded clone; other rows omit it.

V gene: TRBV25-1
clone size: .
J gene: TRBJ1-5
D gene: TRBD1
CDR3 DNA: TGTGCCAGCCAACCGACGACAGGGAGCAATCAGCCCCAGCATTTT
CDR3 protein: CASQPTTGSNQPQHF

V gene: TRBV5-6
clone size: .
J gene: TRBJ2-7
D gene: TRBD2
CDR3 DNA: TGTGCCAGCCAACAGCGACCGGGACTAGCGGGTAGGGATAGGAACGAGCAGTACTTC
CDR3 protein: CASQQRPGLAGRDRNEQYF

V gene: TRBV5-6
clone size: .
J gene: TRBJ2-7
D gene: .
CDR3 DNA: TGTGCCAGCAGCTTGGGCAGAGGGTCCTACGAGCAGTACTTC
CDR3 protein: CASSLGRGSYEQYF

V gene: TRBV12-5
clone size: .
J gene: TRBJ1-1
D gene: .
CDR3 DNA: TGTGCTAGTGGTATTACAAAGGGTTCTCACACTGAAGCTTTCTTT
CDR3 protein: CASGITKGSHTEAFF

V gene: TRBV11-2
clone size: .
J gene: TRBJ2-2
D gene: TRBD2
CDR3 DNA: TGTGCCAGCAGCTCCTGGACTAGCGGGAGAACCGGGGAGCTGTTTTTT
CDR3 protein: CASSSWTSGRTGELFF

V gene: TRBV6-4
clone size: .
J gene: TRBJ2-3
D gene: .
CDR3 DNA: TGTGCCAGCAGTGACTCGGGCGCCGCGGGGACGCAGTATTTT
CDR3 protein: CASSDSGAAGTQYF

V gene: TRBV28
clone size: .
J gene: TRBJ2-7
D gene: .
CDR3 DNA: TGTGCCAGCAGCCAGTACAAATTTTCTAGCTACGAGCAGTACTTC
CDR3 protein: CASSQYKFSSYEQYF

V gene: TRBV7-9
clone size: .
J gene: TRBJ1-5
D gene: .
CDR3 DNA: TGTGCCAGCAGCTCACAGGGAAATCAGCCCCAGCATTTT
CDR3 protein: CASSSQGNQPQHF

V gene: TRBV7-2
clone size: once
J gene: TRBJ2-7
D gene: TRBD2
CDR3 DNA: TGTGCCAGCAGCTTATACACTAGCGGGAGCCACGAGCAGTACTTC
CDR3 protein: CASSLYTSGSHEQYF

V gene: TRBV20-1
clone size: .
J gene: TRBJ2-7
D gene: .
CDR3 DNA: TGCAGTGCTAGAACCTCCGGTTCGGACGGCTTC
CDR3 protein: CSARTSGSDGF

V gene: TRBV5-6
clone size: .
J gene: TRBJ1-5
D gene: .
CDR3 DNA: TGTGCCAGCAGCTTAGGGGCCGGAGGCAACAGGGCTAGCAATCAGCCCCAGCATTTT
CDR3 protein: CASSLGAGGNRASNQPQHF

V gene: TRBV18
clone size: once
J gene: TRBJ1-5
D gene: .
CDR3 DNA: TGTGCCAGCTCACCTGACAATAGCAATCAGCCCCAGCATTTT
CDR3 protein: CASSPDNSNQPQHF

V gene: TRBV25-1
clone size: .
J gene: TRBJ1-3
D gene: .
CDR3 DNA: TGTGCCAGTACTGTGACCGGGGGAAACACCATATATTTT
CDR3 protein: CASTVTGGNTIYF

V gene: TRBV9
clone size: .
J gene: TRBJ2-7
D gene: .
CDR3 DNA: TGTGCCAGCAGCGTAGCGGGGCAGGGCTACGAGCAGTACTTC
CDR3 protein: CASSVAGQGYEQYF

V gene: TRBV10-3
clone size: .
J gene: TRBJ2-3
D gene: .
CDR3 DNA: TGTGCCATCACTCCTGGAGGGATCACAGATACGCAGTATTTT
CDR3 protein: CAITPGGITDTQYF

V gene: TRBV7-9
clone size: .
J gene: TRBJ2-7
D gene: .
CDR3 DNA: TGTGCCAGCAGCCCAGCAGGCAGCTCCTACGAGCAGTACTTC
CDR3 protein: CASSPAGSSYEQYF

V gene: TRBV5-1
clone size: .
J gene: TRBJ1-2
D gene: .
CDR3 DNA: TGCGCCAGCAGCTTGGCCAGTGGGCCCTATGGCTACACCTTC
CDR3 protein: CASSLASGPYGYTF

V gene: TRBV4-2
clone size: .
J gene: TRBJ2-1
D gene: TRBD2
CDR3 DNA: TGTGCCAGCAGCCAAGTGACTGGACTAGCAGAACCCAGCTCCTACAATGAGCAGTTCTTC
CDR3 protein: CASSQVTGLAEPSSYNEQFF